These 10 T cell receptor beta chains originate from one sample sequenced in a study of identical twins. MiXCR, applied by TCRdb to the 5' RACE reads, yields one record per CDR3 protein. The table lists 690,000 or so distinct CDR3 sequences, around 8.6% of them singletons, with 0.75% to 1% in the top ten. These records were also assigned to another study, of yellow fever vaccine responses in identical twins.

The source material was PBMCs. The receptors derive from a woman in her late teens or twenties in good health.

The chain uses TRBV7-9 and TRBJ2-7; the D gene is possibly TRBD1 (5 bases). CDR3 length equals 12 residues. CDR1 and CDR2 from the germline V gene are SEHNR and FQNEAQ (reference sequence). Trimming removed 6 bases at V and 5 bases at J, with 11 bases between. CDR3 sequence (DNA): TGTGCCAGCAGACAAACAGGTAACGAGCAGTACTTC. Its translation: CASRQTGNEQYF.

This clonotype was recorded many times. J is TRBJ2-5 and V is TRBV25-1, with no clear D. V gave up 1 base and J gave up 4 bases, with 4 bases separating them. There are 12 residues in the CDR3. Germline V gene sequence: CDR1 MGHDK, CDR2 SYGVNS. The CDR3 bases are TGTGCCAGCAGTGAATTCGGAGAGACCCAGTACTTC. Protein sequence: CASSEFGETQYF.

The V call is TRBV20-1, the J call TRBJ2-7; TRBD2 aligns across 11 bases. This CDR3 spans 14 amino acids. V shed 2 bases, J shed 3 bases, and the junction held 3 bases outside the gene matches. The germline V gene has CDR1 DFQATT and CDR2 SNEGSKA (reference sequence). CDR3 sequence: CSARPGLADYEQYF. The CDR3 DNA is TGCAGTGCTAGACCGGGACTAGCGGACTACGAGCAGTACTTC.

This clonotype was seen more than once but under ten times. The genes are TRBV29-1 and TRBJ2-7, with 8 bases aligning to TRBD2. The V gene end was trimmed by 2 bases and the J gene end by 0 bases; junction bases not matched to a gene: 3. The CDR3 is made up of 14 amino acids. The V gene's germline CDR1 is SQVTM and CDR2 ANQGSEA. The CDR3 loop reads CSVEIAGSSYEQYF. The CDR3 nucleotides read TGCAGCGTTGAAATAGCGGGAAGCTCCTACGAGCAGTACTTC.

This clonotype was recorded a few times. The chain recombines TRBV27 with TRBJ2-1, with D possibly being TRBD1 or TRBD2 (5 bases each). This CDR3 has 14 amino acids. V lost 1 base, J lost 4 bases, and 8 bases lay in between. Per the germline V gene, CDR1 is MNHEY and CDR2 is SMNVEV (reference sequence). CDR3 in amino acids: CASSLFGGYNEQFF. The DNA for the CDR3 is TGTGCCAGCAGTTTATTTGGGGGTTACAATGAGCAGTTCTTC.

There are a few counts of this clonotype. This rearrangement joins TRBV10-3 to TRBJ1-1, with 9 bases aligning to TRBD1. Unmatched junction bases numbered 6, after V lost 6 bases and J lost 1 base. This CDR3 has 15 residues. Germline lookup yields CDR1 ENHRY and CDR2 SYGVKD. CDR3 coding DNA: TGTGCCATCAGGCCGGGACAGGGACCGAACACTGAAGCTTTCTTT. As protein: CAIRPGQGPNTEAFF.

This chain connects TRBV12-3 or TRBV12-4 to TRBJ2-5, with 7 bases aligning to TRBD2. J lost 5 bases, V lost 1 base, and 7 bases had no gene match. CDR3 length: 15 amino acids. CDR3 coding DNA: TGTGCCAGCAGTTTAGAGAGGGACTATGGGGAGACCCAGTACTTC. Translating gives CASSLERDYGETQYF.

The rearrangement joins TRBV9 to TRBJ2-1, with 14 bases identical to TRBD2. J was trimmed by 7 bases and V by 3 bases; bases with no gene match: 15. This CDR3 is 19 amino acids long. Germline V gene data show CDR1 as SGDLS and CDR2 as YYNGEE. The CDR3 protein is CASSEGTGLAGGVANEQFF. The CDR3, as DNA: TGTGCCAGCAGCGAGGGGACAGGACTAGCGGGAGGTGTAGCAAATGAGCAGTTCTTC.

This clonotype was counted a few times. The chain employs TRBV6-4 and TRBJ2-1; TRBD1 matches 8 bases. Germline V CDR1 and CDR2: MRHNA, SNTAGT. The ends lost 0 bases at V and 9 bases at J; junction bases unmatched: 10. The CDR3 contains 16 residues. The CDR3 region has the DNA TGTGCCAGCAGTGACTCTCCCGGACAGGGAATGCGTGAGCAGTTCTTC. Protein: CASSDSPGQGMREQFF.

Only a few counts were recorded for this clonotype. The rearrangement joins TRBV29-1 to TRBJ2-5; maybe TRBD2 (6 bases). V was pared by 7 bases and J by 3 bases, with 18 bases between. This CDR3 region has 14 residues. Germline CDR1 SQVTM, CDR2 ANQGSEA. CDR3 residues: CSARAGQAKETQYF. CDR3 DNA sequence: TGCAGCGCCCGGGCGGGGCAGGCGAAAGAGACCCAGTACTTC.